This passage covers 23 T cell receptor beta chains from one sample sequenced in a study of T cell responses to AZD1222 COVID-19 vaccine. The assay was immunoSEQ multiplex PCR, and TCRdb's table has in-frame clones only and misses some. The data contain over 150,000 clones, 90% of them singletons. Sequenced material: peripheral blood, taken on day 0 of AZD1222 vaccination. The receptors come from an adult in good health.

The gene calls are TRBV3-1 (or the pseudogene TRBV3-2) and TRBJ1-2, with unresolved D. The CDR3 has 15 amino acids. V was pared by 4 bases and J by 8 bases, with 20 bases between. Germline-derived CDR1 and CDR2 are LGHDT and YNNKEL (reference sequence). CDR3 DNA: TGTGCCAGCAGCCGACTTGAGGGCAGACAAGGAGGCTACACCTTC. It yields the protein CASSRLEGRQGGYTF.

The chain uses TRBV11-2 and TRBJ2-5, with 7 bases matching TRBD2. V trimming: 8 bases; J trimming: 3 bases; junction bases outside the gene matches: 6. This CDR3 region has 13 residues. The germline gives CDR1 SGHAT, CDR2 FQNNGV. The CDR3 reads CASGGGRKETQYF. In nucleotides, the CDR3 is TGTGCCAGCGGGGGAGGGCGAAAAGAGACCCAGTACTTC. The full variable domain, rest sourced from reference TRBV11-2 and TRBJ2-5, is EAGVAQSPRYKIIEKRQSVAFWCNPISGHATLYWYQQILGQGPKLLIQFQNNGVVDDSQLPKDRFSAERLKGVDSTLKIQPAKLEDSAVYLCASGGGRKETQYFGPGTRLLVL.

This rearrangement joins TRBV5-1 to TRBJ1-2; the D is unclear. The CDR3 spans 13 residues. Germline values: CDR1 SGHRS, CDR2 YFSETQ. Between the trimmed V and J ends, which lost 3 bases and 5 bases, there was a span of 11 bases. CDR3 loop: CASSSEVTYGYTF. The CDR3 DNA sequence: TGCGCCAGCAGCTCCGAGGTGACTTATGGCTACACCTTC.

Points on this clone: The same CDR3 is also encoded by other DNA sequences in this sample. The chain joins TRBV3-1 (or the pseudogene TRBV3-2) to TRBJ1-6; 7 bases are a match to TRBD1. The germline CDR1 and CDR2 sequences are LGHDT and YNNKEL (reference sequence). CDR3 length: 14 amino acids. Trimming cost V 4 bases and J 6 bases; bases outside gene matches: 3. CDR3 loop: CASSRDRANSPLHF. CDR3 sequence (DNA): TGTGCCAGCAGCCGCGACAGGGCTAATTCACCCCTCCACTTT.

The CDR3 DNA reads TGTGCCAGCAGCTCCGACTCTCCCCTAACCACAGATACGCAGTATTTT. Protein product: CASSSDSPLTTDTQYF. This chain uses TRBV7-6 with TRBJ2-3; D unclear. Germline CDR1 SGHVS, CDR2 FNYEAQ. The V and J ends lost 4 bases and 2 bases respectively, with 16 bases between them. CDR3 length: 16 amino acids.

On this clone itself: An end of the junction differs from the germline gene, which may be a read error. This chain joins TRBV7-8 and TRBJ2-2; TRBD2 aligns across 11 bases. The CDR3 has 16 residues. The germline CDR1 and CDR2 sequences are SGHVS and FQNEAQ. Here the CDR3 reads CASSVAGGPGTGELFF. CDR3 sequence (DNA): TGTGCCAGCAGCGTAGCGGGGGGGCCGGGAACCGGGGAGCTGTTTTTT.

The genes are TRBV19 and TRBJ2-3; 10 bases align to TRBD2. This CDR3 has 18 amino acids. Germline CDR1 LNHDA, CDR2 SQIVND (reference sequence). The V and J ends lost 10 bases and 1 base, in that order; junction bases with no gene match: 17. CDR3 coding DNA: TGTGCCACCTCTCCTCAAGCGGGGGGGACGGGGGGCACAGATACGCAGTATTTT. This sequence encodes CATSPQAGGTGGTDTQYF.

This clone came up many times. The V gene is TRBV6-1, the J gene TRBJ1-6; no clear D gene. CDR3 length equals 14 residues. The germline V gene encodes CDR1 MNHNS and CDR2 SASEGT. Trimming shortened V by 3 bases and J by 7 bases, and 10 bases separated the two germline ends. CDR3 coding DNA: TGTGCCAGCAGTGAGGGGTGGAAGAATTCACCCCTCCACTTT. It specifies CASSEGWKNSPLHF.

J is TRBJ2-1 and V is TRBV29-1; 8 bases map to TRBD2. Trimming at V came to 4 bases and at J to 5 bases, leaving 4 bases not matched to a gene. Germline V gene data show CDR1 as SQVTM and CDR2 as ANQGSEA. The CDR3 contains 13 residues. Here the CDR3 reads CSVAGGTHNEQFF. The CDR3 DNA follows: TGCAGCGTTGCGGGGGGGACCCACAATGAGCAGTTCTTC.

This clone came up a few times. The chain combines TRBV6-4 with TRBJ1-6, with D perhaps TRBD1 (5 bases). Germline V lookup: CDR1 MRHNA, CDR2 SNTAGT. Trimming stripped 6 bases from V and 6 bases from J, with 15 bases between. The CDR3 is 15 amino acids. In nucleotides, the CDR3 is TGTGCCAGCAGGGAGCAGAGGGGTGGTAATTCACCCCTCCACTTT. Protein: CASREQRGGNSPLHF.

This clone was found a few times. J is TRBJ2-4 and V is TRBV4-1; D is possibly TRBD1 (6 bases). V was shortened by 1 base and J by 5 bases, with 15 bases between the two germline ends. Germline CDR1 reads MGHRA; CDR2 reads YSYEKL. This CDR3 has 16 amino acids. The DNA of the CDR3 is TGCGCCAGCAGCCAAGCACCCACAGGGTCCCAAAACATTCAGTACTTC. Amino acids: CASSQAPTGSQNIQYF.

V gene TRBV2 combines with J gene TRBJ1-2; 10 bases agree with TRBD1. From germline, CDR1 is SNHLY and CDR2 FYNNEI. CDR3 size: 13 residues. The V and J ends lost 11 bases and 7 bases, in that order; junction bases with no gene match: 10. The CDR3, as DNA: TGTGCCGGAAGACAGGGGGCTGGACTTGGCTACACCTTC. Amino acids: CAGRQGAGLGYTF.

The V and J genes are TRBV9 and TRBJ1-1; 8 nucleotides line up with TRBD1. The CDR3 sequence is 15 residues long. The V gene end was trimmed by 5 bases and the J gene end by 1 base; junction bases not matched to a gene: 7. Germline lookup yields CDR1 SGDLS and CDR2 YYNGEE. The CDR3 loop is CASRAPGQENTEAFF. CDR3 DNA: TGTGCCAGCAGGGCCCCGGGACAGGAGAACACTGAAGCTTTCTTT.

The CDR3 reads CASSAPQNIQYF. The CDR3 DNA sequence: TGTGCCAGCAGCGCGCCCCAAAACATTCAGTACTTC. J is TRBJ2-4 and V is TRBV9; D gene ambiguous. V was shortened by 3 bases and J by 5 bases, with 6 bases between the two germline ends. Germline CDR1 and CDR2: SGDLS and YYNGEE. The CDR3 contains 12 residues.

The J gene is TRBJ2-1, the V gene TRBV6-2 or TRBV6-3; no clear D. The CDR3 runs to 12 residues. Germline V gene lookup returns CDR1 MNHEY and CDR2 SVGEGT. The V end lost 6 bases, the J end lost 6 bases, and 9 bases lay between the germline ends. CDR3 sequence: CASRYGPNEQFF. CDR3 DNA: TGTGCCAGCAGATACGGACCCAATGAGCAGTTCTTC.

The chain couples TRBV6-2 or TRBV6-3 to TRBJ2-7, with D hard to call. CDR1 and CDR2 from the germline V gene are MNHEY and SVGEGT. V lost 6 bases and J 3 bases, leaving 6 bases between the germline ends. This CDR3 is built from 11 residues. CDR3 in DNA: TGTGCCAGCAGCCCTAACTACGAGCAGTACTTC. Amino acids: CASSPNYEQYF.

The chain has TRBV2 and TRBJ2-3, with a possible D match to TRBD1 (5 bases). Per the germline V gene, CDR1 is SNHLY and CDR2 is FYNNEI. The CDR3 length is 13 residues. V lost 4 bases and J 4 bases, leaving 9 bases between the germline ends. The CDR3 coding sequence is TGTGCCAGCAGTGGGCCAGGGTCAGATACGCAGTATTTT. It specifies CASSGPGSDTQYF. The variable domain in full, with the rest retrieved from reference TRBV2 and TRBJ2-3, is EPEVTQTPSHQVTQMGQEVILRCVPISNHLYFYWYRQILGQKVEFLVSFYNNEISEKSEIFDDQFSVERPDGSNFTLKIRSTKLEDSAMYFCASSGPGSDTQYFGPGTRLTVL.

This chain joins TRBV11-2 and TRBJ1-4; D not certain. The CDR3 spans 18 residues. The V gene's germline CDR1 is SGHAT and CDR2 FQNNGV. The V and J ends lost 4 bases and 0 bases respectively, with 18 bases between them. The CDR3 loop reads CASSYGMGPTSTNEKLFF. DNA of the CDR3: TGTGCCAGCAGCTACGGTATGGGCCCAACCTCAACTAATGAAAAACTGTTTTTT.

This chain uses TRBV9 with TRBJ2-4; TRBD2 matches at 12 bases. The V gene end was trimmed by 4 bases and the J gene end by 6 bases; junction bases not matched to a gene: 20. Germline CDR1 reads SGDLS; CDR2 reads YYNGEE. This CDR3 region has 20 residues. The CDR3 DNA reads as TGTGCCAGCAGCTCATCTCCCGGACTAGCGGGGTCCGCACCTTTAAACATTCAGTACTTC. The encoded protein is CASSSSPGLAGSAPLNIQYF.

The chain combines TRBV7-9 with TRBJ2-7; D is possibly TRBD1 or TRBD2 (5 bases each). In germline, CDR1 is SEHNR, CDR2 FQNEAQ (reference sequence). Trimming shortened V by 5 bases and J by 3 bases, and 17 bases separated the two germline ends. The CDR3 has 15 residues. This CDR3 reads CASSRDGVKGYEQYF. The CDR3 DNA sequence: TGTGCCAGCAGCCGGGACGGGGTTAAGGGCTACGAGCAGTACTTC.

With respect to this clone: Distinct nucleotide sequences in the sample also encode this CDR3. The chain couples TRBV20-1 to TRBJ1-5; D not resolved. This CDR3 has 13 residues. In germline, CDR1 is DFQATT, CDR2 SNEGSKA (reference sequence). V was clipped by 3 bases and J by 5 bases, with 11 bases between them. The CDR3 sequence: CSASRGRDQPQHF. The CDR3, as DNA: TGCAGTGCTAGTAGAGGGCGCGATCAGCCCCAGCATTTT.

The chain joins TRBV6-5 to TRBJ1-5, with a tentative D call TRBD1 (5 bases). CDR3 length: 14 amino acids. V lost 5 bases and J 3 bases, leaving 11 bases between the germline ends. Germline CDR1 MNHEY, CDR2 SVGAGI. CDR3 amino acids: CASSPDRANQPQHF. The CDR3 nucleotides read TGTGCCAGCAGTCCCGACAGAGCCAATCAGCCCCAGCATTTT.

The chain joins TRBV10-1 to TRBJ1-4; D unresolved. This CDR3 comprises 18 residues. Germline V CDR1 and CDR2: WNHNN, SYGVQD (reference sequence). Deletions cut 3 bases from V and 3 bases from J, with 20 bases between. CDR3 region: CASSERVGPAAPNEKLFF. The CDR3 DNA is TGCGCCAGCAGTGAAAGGGTCGGACCAGCAGCGCCTAATGAAAAACTGTTTTTT.